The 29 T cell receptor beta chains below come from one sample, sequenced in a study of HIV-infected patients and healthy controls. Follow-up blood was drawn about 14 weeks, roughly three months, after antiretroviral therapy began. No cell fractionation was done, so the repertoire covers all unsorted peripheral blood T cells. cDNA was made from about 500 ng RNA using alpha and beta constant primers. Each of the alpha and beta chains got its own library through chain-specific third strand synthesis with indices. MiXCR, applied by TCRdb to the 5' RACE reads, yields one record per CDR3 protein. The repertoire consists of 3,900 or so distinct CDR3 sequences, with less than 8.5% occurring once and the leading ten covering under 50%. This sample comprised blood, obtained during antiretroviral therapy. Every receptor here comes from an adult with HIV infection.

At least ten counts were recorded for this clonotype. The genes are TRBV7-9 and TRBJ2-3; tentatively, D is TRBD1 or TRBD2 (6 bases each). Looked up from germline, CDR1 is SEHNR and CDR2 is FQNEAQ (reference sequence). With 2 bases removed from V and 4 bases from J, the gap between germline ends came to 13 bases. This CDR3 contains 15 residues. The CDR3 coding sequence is TGTGCCAGCAGCTTACGGGGACGGGGGCCAGATACGCAGTATTTT. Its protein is CASSLRGRGPDTQYF.

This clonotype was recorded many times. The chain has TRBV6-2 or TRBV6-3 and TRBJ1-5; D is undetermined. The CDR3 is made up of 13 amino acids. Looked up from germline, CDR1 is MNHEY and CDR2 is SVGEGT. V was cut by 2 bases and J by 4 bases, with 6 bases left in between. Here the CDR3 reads CASSYVTNQPQHF. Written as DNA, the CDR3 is TGTGCCAGCAGTTACGTGACAAATCAGCCCCAGCATTTT.

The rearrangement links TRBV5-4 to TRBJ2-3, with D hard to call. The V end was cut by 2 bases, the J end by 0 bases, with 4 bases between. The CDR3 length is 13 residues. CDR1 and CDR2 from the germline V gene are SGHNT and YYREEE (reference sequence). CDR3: CASSLSSTDTQYF. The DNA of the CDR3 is TGTGCCAGCAGCTTATCCAGCACAGATACGCAGTATTTT.

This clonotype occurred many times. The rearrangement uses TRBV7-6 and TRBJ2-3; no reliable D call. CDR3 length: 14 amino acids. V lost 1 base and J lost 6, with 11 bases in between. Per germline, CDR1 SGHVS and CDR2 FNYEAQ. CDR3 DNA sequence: TGTGCCAGCAGCTTAGGCCCAAGAAGCGATACGCAGTATTTT. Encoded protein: CASSLGPRSDTQYF.

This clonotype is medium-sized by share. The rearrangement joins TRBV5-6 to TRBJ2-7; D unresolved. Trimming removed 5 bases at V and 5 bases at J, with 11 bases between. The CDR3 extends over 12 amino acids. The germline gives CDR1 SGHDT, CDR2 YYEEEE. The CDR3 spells CASRHPGHEQYF. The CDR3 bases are TGTGCCAGCAGACATCCCGGGCACGAGCAGTACTTC. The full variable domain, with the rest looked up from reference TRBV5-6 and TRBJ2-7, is DAGVTQSPTHLIKTRGQQVTLRCSPKSGHDTVSWYQQALGQGPQFIFQYYEEEERQRGNFPDRFSGHQFPNYSSELNVNALLLGDSALYLCASRHPGHEQYFGPGTRLTVT.

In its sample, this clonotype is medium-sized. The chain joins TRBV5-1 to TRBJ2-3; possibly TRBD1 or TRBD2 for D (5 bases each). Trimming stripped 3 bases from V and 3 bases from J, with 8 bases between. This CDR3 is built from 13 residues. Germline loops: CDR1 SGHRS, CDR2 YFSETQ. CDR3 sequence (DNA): TGCGCCAGCAGCTGGGACGGGACAGATACGCAGTATTTT. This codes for CASSWDGTDTQYF.

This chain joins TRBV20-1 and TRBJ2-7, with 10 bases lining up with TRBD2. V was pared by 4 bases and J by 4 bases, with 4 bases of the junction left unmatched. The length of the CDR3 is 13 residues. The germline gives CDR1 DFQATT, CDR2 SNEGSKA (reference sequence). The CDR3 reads CSATSAGGYEQYF. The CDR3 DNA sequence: TGCAGTGCTACCTCAGCGGGGGGGTACGAGCAGTACTTC.

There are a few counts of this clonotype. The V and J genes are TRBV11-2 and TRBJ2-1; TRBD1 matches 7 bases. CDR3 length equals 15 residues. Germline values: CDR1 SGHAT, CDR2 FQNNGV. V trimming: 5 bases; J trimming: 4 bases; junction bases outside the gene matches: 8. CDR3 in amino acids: CASSQRYRGYNEQFF. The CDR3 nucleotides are TGTGCCAGCAGCCAAAGGTACAGGGGTTACAATGAGCAGTTCTTC.

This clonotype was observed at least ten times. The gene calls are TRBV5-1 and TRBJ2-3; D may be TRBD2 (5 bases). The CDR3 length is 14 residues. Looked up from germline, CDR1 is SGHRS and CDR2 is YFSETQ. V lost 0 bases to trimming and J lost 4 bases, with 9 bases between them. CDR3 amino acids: CASSLVRTADTQYF. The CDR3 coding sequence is TGCGCCAGCAGCTTGGTTCGGACTGCAGATACGCAGTATTTT.

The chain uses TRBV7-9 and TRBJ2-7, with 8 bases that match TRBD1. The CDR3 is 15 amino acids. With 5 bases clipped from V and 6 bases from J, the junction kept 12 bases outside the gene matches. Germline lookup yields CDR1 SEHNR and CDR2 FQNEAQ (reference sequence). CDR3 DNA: TGTGCCAGCAGCAGAGGGACAGGACTTTTTCTCGAGCAGTACTTC. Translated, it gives CASSRGTGLFLEQYF. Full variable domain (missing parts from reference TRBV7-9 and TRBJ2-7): DTGVSQNPRHKITKRGQNVTFRCDPISEHNRLYWYRQTLGQGPEFLTYFQNEAQLEKSRLLSDRFSAERPKGSFSTLEIQRTEQGDSAMYLCASSRGTGLFLEQYFGPGTRLTVT.

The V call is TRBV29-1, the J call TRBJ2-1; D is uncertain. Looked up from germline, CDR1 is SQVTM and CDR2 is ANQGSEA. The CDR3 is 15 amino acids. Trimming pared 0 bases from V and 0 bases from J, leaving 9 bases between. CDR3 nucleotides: TGCAGCGTTGAAGATGTGCTGAGCTCCTACAATGAGCAGTTCTTC. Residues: CSVEDVLSSYNEQFF.

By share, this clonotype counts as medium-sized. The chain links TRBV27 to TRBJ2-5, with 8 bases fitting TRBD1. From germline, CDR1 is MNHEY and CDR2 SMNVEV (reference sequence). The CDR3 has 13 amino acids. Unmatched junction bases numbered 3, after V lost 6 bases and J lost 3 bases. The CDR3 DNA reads TGTGCCAGCAGCTGGACAGGGAAAGAGACCCAGTACTTC. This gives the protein CASSWTGKETQYF.

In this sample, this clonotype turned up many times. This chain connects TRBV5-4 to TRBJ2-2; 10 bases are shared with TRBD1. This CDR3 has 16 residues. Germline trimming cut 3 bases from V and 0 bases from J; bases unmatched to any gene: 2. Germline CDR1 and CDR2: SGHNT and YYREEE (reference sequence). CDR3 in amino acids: CASSWGQGTNTGELFF. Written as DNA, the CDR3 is TGTGCCAGCAGCTGGGGACAGGGGACGAACACCGGGGAGCTGTTTTTT.

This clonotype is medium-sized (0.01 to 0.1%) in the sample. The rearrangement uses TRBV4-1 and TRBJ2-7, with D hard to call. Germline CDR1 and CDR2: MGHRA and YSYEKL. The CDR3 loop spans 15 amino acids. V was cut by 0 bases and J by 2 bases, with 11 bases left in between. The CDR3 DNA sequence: TGCGCCAGCAGCCAAGATTACGCGAACCCCTACGAGCAGTACTTC. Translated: CASSQDYANPYEQYF.

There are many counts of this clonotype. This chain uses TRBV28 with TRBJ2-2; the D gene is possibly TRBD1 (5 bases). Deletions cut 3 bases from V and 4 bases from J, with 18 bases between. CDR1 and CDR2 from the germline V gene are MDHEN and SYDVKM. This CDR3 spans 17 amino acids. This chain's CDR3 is CASSFAGVTALTGELFF. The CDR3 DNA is TGTGCCAGCAGTTTCGCTGGGGTGACAGCCCTCACCGGGGAGCTGTTTTTT.

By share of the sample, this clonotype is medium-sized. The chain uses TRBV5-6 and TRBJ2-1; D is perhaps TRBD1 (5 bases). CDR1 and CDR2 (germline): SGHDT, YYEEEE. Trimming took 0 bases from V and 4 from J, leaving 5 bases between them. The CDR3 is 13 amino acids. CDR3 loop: CASSLGQYNEQFF. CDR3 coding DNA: TGTGCCAGCAGCTTGGGACAGTACAATGAGCAGTTCTTC.

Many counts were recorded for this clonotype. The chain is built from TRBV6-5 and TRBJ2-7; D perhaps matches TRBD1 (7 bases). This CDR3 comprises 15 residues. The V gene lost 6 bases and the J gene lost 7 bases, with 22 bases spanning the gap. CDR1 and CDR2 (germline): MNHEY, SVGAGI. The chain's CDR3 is CASRTAGTGVGEQYF. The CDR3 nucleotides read TGTGCCAGCAGAACCGCGGGAACAGGGGTCGGTGAGCAGTACTTC.

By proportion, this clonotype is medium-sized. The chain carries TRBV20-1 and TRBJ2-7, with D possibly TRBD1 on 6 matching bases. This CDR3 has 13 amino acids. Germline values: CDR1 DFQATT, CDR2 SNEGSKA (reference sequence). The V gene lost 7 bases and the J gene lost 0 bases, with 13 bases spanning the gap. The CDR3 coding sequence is TGCAGTGGCAGACAGGCGAGCTCCTACGAGCAGTACTTC. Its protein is CSGRQASSYEQYF.

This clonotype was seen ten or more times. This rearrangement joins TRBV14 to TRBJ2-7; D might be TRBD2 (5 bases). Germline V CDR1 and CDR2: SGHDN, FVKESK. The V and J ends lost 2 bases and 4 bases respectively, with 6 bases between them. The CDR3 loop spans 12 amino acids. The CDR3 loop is CASSQSGYEQYF. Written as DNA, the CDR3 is TGTGCCAGCAGCCAATCGGGATACGAGCAGTACTTC.

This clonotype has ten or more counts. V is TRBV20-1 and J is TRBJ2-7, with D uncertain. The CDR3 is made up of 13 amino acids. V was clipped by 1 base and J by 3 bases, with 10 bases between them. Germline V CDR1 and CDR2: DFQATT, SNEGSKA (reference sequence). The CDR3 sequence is CSARGDIFYEQYF. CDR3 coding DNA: TGCAGTGCTAGAGGTGACATCTTCTACGAGCAGTACTTC.

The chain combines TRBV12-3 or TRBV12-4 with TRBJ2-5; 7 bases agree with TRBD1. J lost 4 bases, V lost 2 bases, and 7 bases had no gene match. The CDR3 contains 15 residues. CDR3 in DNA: TGTGCCAGCAGTTTAATCGACAGGGCTCGAGAGACCCAGTACTTC. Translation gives CASSLIDRARETQYF.

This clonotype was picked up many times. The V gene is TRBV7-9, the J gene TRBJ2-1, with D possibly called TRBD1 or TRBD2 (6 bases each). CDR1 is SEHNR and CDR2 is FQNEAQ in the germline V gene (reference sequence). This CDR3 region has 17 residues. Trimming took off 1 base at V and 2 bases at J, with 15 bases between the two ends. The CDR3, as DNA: TGTGCCAGCAGCTTAGGGGGCCTCGGGGGCACCTACAATGAGCAGTTCTTC. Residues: CASSLGGLGGTYNEQFF.

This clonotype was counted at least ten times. CDR3 sequence (DNA): TGTGCCAGCAGCTTCGCAGGTCCCCGGGAGGGCTCCTACGAGCAGTACTTC. This codes for CASSFAGPREGSYEQYF. The chain couples TRBV11-1 to TRBJ2-7; 8 bases align to TRBD2. This CDR3 spans 17 amino acids. Per germline, CDR1 SGHAT and CDR2 FQDESV (reference sequence). V shed 3 bases and J 0 bases; nucleotides not matched to a gene: 10. The variable domain in full, completed from reference TRBV11-1 and TRBJ2-7, reads EAEVAQSPRYKITEKSQAVAFWCDPISGHATLYWYRQILGQGPELLVQFQDESVVDDSQLPKDRFSAERLKGVDSTLKIQPAELGDSAMYLCASSFAGPREGSYEQYFGPGTRLTVT.

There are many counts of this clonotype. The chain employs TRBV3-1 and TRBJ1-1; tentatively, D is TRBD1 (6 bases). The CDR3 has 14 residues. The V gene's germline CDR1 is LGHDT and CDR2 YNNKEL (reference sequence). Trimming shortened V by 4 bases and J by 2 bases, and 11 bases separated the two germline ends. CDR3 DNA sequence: TGTGCCAGCAGCCTCAGGGACACTAACACTGAAGCTTTCTTT. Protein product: CASSLRDTNTEAFF.

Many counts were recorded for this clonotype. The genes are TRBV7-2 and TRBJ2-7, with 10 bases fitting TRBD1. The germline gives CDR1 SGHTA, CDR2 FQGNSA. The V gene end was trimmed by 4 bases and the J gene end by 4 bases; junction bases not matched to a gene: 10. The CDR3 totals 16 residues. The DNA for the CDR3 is TGTGCCAGCAGCTACATGACAGGGGGCGCAGGATACGAGCAGTACTTC. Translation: CASSYMTGGAGYEQYF.

CDR3 protein: CASSEQNSGANVLTF. In nucleotides, the CDR3 is TGTGCCAGCAGTGAACAAAACTCTGGGGCCAACGTCCTGACTTTC. The chain combines TRBV6-1 with TRBJ2-6, with D unresolved. In germline, CDR1 is MNHNS, CDR2 SASEGT. Trimming removed 2 bases from V and 0 bases from J, with 5 bases in between. This CDR3 has 15 amino acids.

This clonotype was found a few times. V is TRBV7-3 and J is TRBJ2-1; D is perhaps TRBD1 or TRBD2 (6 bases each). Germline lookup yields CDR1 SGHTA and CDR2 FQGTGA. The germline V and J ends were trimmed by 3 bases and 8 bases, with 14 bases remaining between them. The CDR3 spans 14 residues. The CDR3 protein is CASSFPGAHDEQFF. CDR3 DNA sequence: TGTGCCAGCAGCTTTCCGGGGGCGCACGATGAGCAGTTCTTC.

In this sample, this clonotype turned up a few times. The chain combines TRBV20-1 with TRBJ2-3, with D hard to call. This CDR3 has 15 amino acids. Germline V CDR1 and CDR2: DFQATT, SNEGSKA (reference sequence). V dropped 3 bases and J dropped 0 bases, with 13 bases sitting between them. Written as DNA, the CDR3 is TGCAGTGCTAGTGAGGCCTCGATTAGCACAGATACGCAGTATTTT. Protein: CSASEASISTDTQYF.

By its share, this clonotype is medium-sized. Written as DNA, the CDR3 is TGTGCCAGCAGTTCCCCGTATCGACTAGCGGACACAGATACGCAGTATTTT. Protein product: CASSSPYRLADTDTQYF. The V gene is TRBV28, the J gene TRBJ2-3, with TRBD2 matching over 9 bases. Germline V gene sequence: CDR1 MDHEN, CDR2 SYDVKM. The trim removed 4 bases at V and 2 bases at J, leaving 10 bases unmatched. This CDR3 has 17 amino acids.